The 2 T cell receptor beta chains below were found in one sample sequenced in a study of follicular helper T cells after annual influenza vaccination. This sample's time point: 2014-2015 season, 7 days after vaccination. Sequencing used immunoSEQ multiplex PCR; TCRdb keeps in-frame clones, though not all of them. This table holds 10,000 or so clones, roughly four fifths found once. Specimen: CXCR5- memory CD4+ T cells sorted from blood, collected 7 days after influenza vaccination. These receptors all come from an adult who received the influenza vaccine.

The rearrangement uses TRBV11-2 and TRBJ2-5; TRBD1 or TRBD2 may be the D gene (6 bases each). V gave up 1 base and J gave up 7 bases, with 16 bases separating them. CDR3 size: 15 residues. Germline V CDR1 and CDR2: SGHAT, FQNNGV. The CDR3 protein is CASSLVGEDRLTQYF. The CDR3 DNA sequence: TGTGCCAGCAGCTTAGTCGGGGAGGACAGATTGACCCAGTACTTC.

The rearrangement uses TRBV7-2 and TRBJ1-1; D is possibly TRBD1 (5 bases). Between the trimmed V and J ends, which lost 2 bases and 4 bases, there was a span of 14 bases. Germline V CDR1 and CDR2: SGHTA, FQGNSA. The CDR3 contains 15 residues. In DNA, the CDR3 is TGTGCCAGCAGCTTAATGGGCAGGGTCAGCACTGAAGCTTTCTTT. This translates into CASSLMGRVSTEAFF.